The 21 T cell receptor beta chains in this list originate from one sample, sequenced in a study of T cell responses to AZD1222 COVID-19 vaccine. Here immunoSEQ multiplex PCR was the method, and the copy in TCRdb shows in-frame clones only, minus some. The table has 150,000 or so clones, approximately 86% seen once. The sample was peripheral blood, taken after recovery from COVID-19. Source of these receptors: an adult who had recovered from COVID-19.

The chain carries TRBV5-1 and TRBJ2-7; 7 bases fit TRBD1. The CDR3 spans 15 residues. Per germline, CDR1 SGHRS and CDR2 YFSETQ. V lost 0 bases and J lost 1; bases outside the gene matches: 4. The CDR3 DNA is TGCGCCAGCAGCTTGGACACGGGACAGTCCTACGAGCAGTACTTC. Its translation is CASSLDTGQSYEQYF. The whole variable domain, filled in from reference TRBV5-1 and TRBJ2-7, reads KAGVTQTPRYLIKTRGQQVTLSCSPISGHRSVSWYQQTPGQGLQFLFEYFSETQRNKGNFPGRFSGRQFSNSRSEMNVSTLELGDSALYLCASSLDTGQSYEQYFGPGTRLTVT.

V gene TRBV12-3 or TRBV12-4 combines with J gene TRBJ1-2, with D unresolved. V shed 3 bases and J shed 4 bases, with 9 bases lying between them. The CDR3 loop spans 13 amino acids. The CDR3 sequence: CASSFLSSYGYTF. CDR3 nucleotides: TGTGCCAGCAGTTTCCTGTCTTCCTATGGCTACACCTTC.

V usage is TRBV28 and J usage is TRBJ1-6; a possible D gene is TRBD1 (5 bases). Germline CDR1 MDHEN, CDR2 SYDVKM. Deletions cut 3 bases from V and 6 bases from J, with 6 bases between. CDR3 length equals 13 residues. CDR3 sequence reads: CASSFQGNSPLHF. The CDR3 DNA reads TGTGCCAGCAGTTTTCAGGGTAATTCACCCCTCCACTTT. The complete variable domain, with remaining parts taken from reference TRBV28 and TRBJ1-6, reads DVKVTQSSRYLVKRTGEKVFLECVQDMDHENMFWYRQDPGLGLRLIYFSYDVKMKEKGDIPEGYSVSREKKERFSLILESASTNQTSMYLCASSFQGNSPLHFGNGTRLTVT.

V is TRBV7-9 and J is TRBJ1-6, with D perhaps TRBD1 (5 bases). Deletions cut 1 base from V and 10 bases from J, with 14 bases between. The V gene's germline CDR1 is SEHNR and CDR2 FQNEAQ (reference sequence). The CDR3 sequence is 15 residues long. CDR3 DNA sequence: TGTGCCAGCAGCTTAGGGGGGTCTGGGTTGTCACCCCTCCACTTT. This translates into CASSLGGSGLSPLHF. Full variable domain (remainder filled in from reference TRBV7-9 and TRBJ1-6): DTGVSQNPRHKITKRGQNVTFRCDPISEHNRLYWYRQTLGQGPEFLTYFQNEAQLEKSRLLSDRFSAERPKGSFSTLEIQRTEQGDSAMYLCASSLGGSGLSPLHFGNGTRLTVT.

This chain joins TRBV7-8 and TRBJ2-7; a possible D gene is TRBD2 (6 bases). V shed 1 base and J shed 6 bases, with 13 bases lying between them. CDR1 is SGHVS and CDR2 is FQNEAQ in the germline V gene. The CDR3 has 14 amino acids. The CDR3 region is CASSLGGTSTEQYF. The CDR3 nucleotides read TGTGCCAGCAGCTTAGGAGGGACTTCTACCGAGCAGTACTTC.

This chain uses TRBV11-2 with TRBJ1-2; possibly TRBD1 for D (5 bases). Trimming stripped 3 bases from V and 8 bases from J, with 16 bases between. The CDR3 is made up of 14 amino acids. The germline V gene encodes CDR1 SGHAT and CDR2 FQNNGV. The CDR3 protein is CASSFPGARGGYTF. CDR3 in DNA: TGTGCCAGCAGCTTCCCCGGGGCTAGAGGAGGCTACACCTTC.

The V gene is TRBV6-6, the J gene TRBJ2-7, with D perhaps TRBD1 (6 bases). The germline V gene encodes CDR1 MNHNY and CDR2 SVGAGI (reference sequence). This CDR3 has 14 residues. Between the trimmed V and J ends, which lost 6 bases and 1 base, there was a span of 13 bases. CDR3 DNA sequence: TGTGCCAGCAGCCCAACAGGGCGATCCTACGAGCAGTACTTC. It yields the protein CASSPTGRSYEQYF.

The J gene is TRBJ1-2, the V gene TRBV29-1; D gene uncertain. Germline V gives CDR1 SQVTM, CDR2 ANQGSEA. This CDR3 contains 10 residues. Trimming pared 6 bases from V and 5 bases from J, leaving 7 bases between. In nucleotides, the CDR3 is TGCAGCGTCGGGTTATATGGCTACACCTTC. Translating it yields CSVGLYGYTF.

The chain has TRBV6-5 and TRBJ2-5; a possible D gene is TRBD1 (7 bases). CDR3 length: 14 residues. CDR1 is MNHEY and CDR2 is SVGAGI in the germline V gene. Deletions cut 0 bases from V and 5 bases from J, with 10 bases between. The CDR3: CASSYSPGGETQYF. DNA of the CDR3: TGTGCCAGCAGTTACTCGCCAGGGGGGGAGACCCAGTACTTC.

In DNA, the CDR3 is TGCGCCAGCAGTGAGTCTTCCTTAGCGGGAGGTAAGTACGAGCAGTACTTC. Its translation: CASSESSLAGGKYEQYF. This sequence joins TRBV10-1 and TRBJ2-7; 10 bases are a match to TRBD2. Germline V gives CDR1 WNHNN, CDR2 SYGVQD (reference sequence). Unmatched junction bases numbered 9, after V lost 0 bases and J lost 4 bases. The CDR3 covers 17 residues.

Comments on this clone: This CDR3 fails to terminate in the conserved phenylalanine or tryptophan, so it likely reflects a read error. The DNA is omitted, as the CDR3 cannot be located on it reliably, and the CDR3 follows TCRdb's listing. The rearrangement links TRBV24-1 to TRBJ1-2; the listed D gene, TRBD1, was not tested against the DNA. Including both end residues, the CDR3 is 11 amino acids long. Germline CDR1 reads KGHDR; CDR2 reads SFDVKD. CDR3: CATFSEKGAAL.

The genes are TRBV28 and TRBJ2-3; D possibly matches TRBD1 or TRBD2 (5 bases each). The CDR3 has 15 residues. Per germline, CDR1 MDHEN and CDR2 SYDVKM. Trimming pared 7 bases from V and 4 bases from J, leaving 18 bases between. CDR3 region: CASTTVGEGADTQYF. As DNA, the CDR3 is TGTGCCAGCACCACGGTGGGGGAAGGTGCAGATACGCAGTATTTT. The full variable domain, in which reference TRBV28 and TRBJ2-3 provide the parts outside the CDR3, is DVKVTQSSRYLVKRTGEKVFLECVQDMDHENMFWYRQDPGLGLRLIYFSYDVKMKEKGDIPEGYSVSREKKERFSLILESASTNQTSMYLCASTTVGEGADTQYFGPGTRLTVL.

This clone was found many times. The chain is built from TRBV6-5 and TRBJ1-2, with D possibly being TRBD1 (6 bases). The CDR3 has 13 amino acids. CDR1 and CDR2 (germline): MNHEY, SVGAGI. Trimming cost V 6 bases and J 6 bases, with 14 bases left between them. The chain's CDR3 is CASSLGHLNGYTF. In DNA form, the CDR3 reads TGTGCCAGCAGCCTGGGACATTTAAATGGCTACACCTTC.

The CDR3 spells CASSQDGTGWAYGTEAFF. CDR3 DNA: TGTGCCAGCAGCCAAGATGGTACGGGTTGGGCCTATGGCACTGAAGCTTTCTTT. This chain connects TRBV4-2 to TRBJ1-1; D unresolved. Trimming shortened V by 0 bases and J by 4 bases, and 21 bases separated the two germline ends. CDR3 length: 18 amino acids. Germline V CDR1 and CDR2: LGHNA, YNFKEQ.

This clone was observed a single time. The CDR3 sequence is CASSSPTGPGDTQYF. As DNA, the CDR3 is TGTGCCAGCAGTTCCCCGACAGGTCCCGGGGATACGCAGTATTTT. The chain links TRBV28 to TRBJ2-3; maybe TRBD1 (6 bases). CDR1 is MDHEN and CDR2 is SYDVKM in the germline V gene. The V and J ends lost 4 bases and 6 bases respectively, with 17 bases between them. This CDR3 is 15 amino acids long.

The chain is built from TRBV2 and TRBJ1-5, with 11 bases matching TRBD1. With V trimmed by 4 bases and J by 7 bases, 6 bases remained unmatched. Germline CDR1 reads SNHLY; CDR2 reads FYNNEI. The CDR3 has 15 residues. CDR3 DNA: TGTGCCAGCAGTGCAGAGGGACAGGGGGTGCAGCCCCAGCATTTT. Its translation is CASSAEGQGVQPQHF.

This rearrangement joins TRBV2 to TRBJ2-3; D call uncertain. CDR1 and CDR2 from the germline V gene are SNHLY and FYNNEI. The CDR3 consists of 13 residues. The V and J ends lost 6 bases and 0 bases respectively, with 7 bases between them. DNA for the CDR3: TGTGCCAGCAGAGTCTCCAGCACAGATACGCAGTATTTT. Amino acids: CASRVSSTDTQYF.

The genes are TRBV2 and TRBJ1-5; 9 nucleotides match TRBD1. V gave up 6 bases and J gave up 5 bases; unmatched junction bases: 11. Germline CDR1 reads SNHLY; CDR2 reads FYNNEI. The CDR3 has 16 amino acids. This CDR3 reads CASSLSSGQGYQPQHF. DNA for the CDR3: TGTGCCAGCAGCCTTTCCTCGGGACAGGGCTATCAGCCCCAGCATTTT.

V and J are TRBV12-5 and TRBJ2-7; 7 nucleotides match TRBD1. The V and J ends lost 5 bases and 3 bases, in that order; junction bases with no gene match: 4. This CDR3 spans 13 amino acids. Per the germline V gene, CDR1 is LGHNT and CDR2 is FRNRAP. The DNA for the CDR3 is TGTGCTAGTGGTCCACGGACAGGCTACGAGCAGTACTTC. Its translation: CASGPRTGYEQYF.

The chain couples TRBV13 to TRBJ1-2, with TRBD1 identical over 12 bases. In germline, CDR1 is PRHDT, CDR2 FYEKMQ (reference sequence). The J segment lost 8 bases and the V segment lost 5 bases, leaving 12 bases of the junction unmatched. This CDR3 comprises 16 residues. The DNA for the CDR3 is TGTGCCAGCAGCGAAACCCGGGACAGGGGGCGCCGGGGCTACACCTTC. Translated: CASSETRDRGRRGYTF.

V and J are TRBV12-3 or TRBV12-4 and TRBJ1-5, with D maybe TRBD1 (5 bases). CDR3 length: 12 amino acids. Trimming stripped 10 bases from V and 9 bases from J, with 16 bases between. The CDR3 is CAIQVGSSPQHF. The CDR3 bases are TGTGCCATACAGGTGGGGAGTTCGCCCCAGCATTTT.